Here is one T cell receptor beta chain with its context. The data stem from a study of blood T cell repertoires in COVID-19. Assay used: immunoSEQ multiplex PCR; TCRdb lists only in-frame clones, some missing. The sample comprises 150,000 to 200,000 clones, 80% of which are singletons, and approximately 15% rests with the top ten. CDR3 length equals 14 residues. Trimming removed 3 bases from V and 5 bases from J, with 11 bases in between. From germline, CDR1 is LNHDA and CDR2 SQIVND (reference sequence). The chain uses TRBV19 and TRBJ2-1; a weak D match, TRBD2 (6 bases). Sequenced: PBMCs or T cells enriched from blood (not recorded which). The TCR was taken from a man in his 60s who had been exposed to COVID-19. Here the CDR3 reads CASSMFAGNNEQFF. The CDR3 DNA reads TGTGCCAGTAGTATGTTTGCGGGAAACAATGAGCAGTTCTTC. Full variable domain (missing parts from reference TRBV19 and TRBJ2-1): DGGITQSPKYLFRKEGQNVTLSCEQNLNHDAMYWYRQDPGQGLRLIYYSQIVNDFQKGDIAEGYSVSREKKESFPLTVTSAQKNPTAFYLCASSMFAGNNEQFFGPGTRLTVL.